Below are 14 T cell receptor beta chains sequenced from a single sample in a study of T cells in localized non-small cell lung cancer. Produced via immunoSEQ multiplex PCR; TCRdb's table is partial and in-frame only. The table lists tens of thousands of clones, around nine tenths of them singletons. The material sequenced was peripheral blood, taken before any cancer treatment. These TCRs come from a woman aged 40-70 years with stage I lung adenocarcinoma.

This chain joins TRBV5-1 and TRBJ2-7, with TRBD2 matching 10 bases. Germline V lookup: CDR1 SGHRS, CDR2 YFSETQ. Unmatched junction bases numbered 6, after V lost 0 bases and J lost 6 bases. This CDR3 contains 15 residues. The CDR3, as DNA: TGCGCCAGCAGCTTGGCCCTAGCGGGAGAGGCCGAGCAGTACTTC. Amino acid sequence: CASSLALAGEAEQYF.

The J gene is TRBJ2-7, the V gene TRBV28; perhaps TRBD1 as D (6 bases). The length of the CDR3 is 13 residues. Trimming took 9 bases from V and 0 from J, leaving 12 bases between them. The germline V gene has CDR1 MDHEN and CDR2 SYDVKM. The CDR3 coding sequence is TGTGCCAGTGGCCAGGGGAGCTCCTACGAGCAGTACTTC. Its translation: CASGQGSSYEQYF.

The rearrangement uses TRBV11-2 and TRBJ2-2; no clear D gene. This CDR3 contains 13 residues. V lost 1 base and J lost 4, with 4 bases in between. Germline V gene sequence: CDR1 SGHAT, CDR2 FQNNGV. DNA for the CDR3: TGTGCCAGCAGCTTAGGGGTCACCGGGGAGCTGTTTTTT. This sequence encodes CASSLGVTGELFF.

The V and J genes are TRBV7-9 and TRBJ2-1; D might be TRBD1 (7 bases). Looked up from germline, CDR1 is SEHNR and CDR2 is FQNEAQ (reference sequence). The length of the CDR3 is 14 residues. Trimming took 4 bases from V and 7 from J, leaving 14 bases between them. The CDR3 protein is CASSSQGGVNEQFF. CDR3 in DNA: TGTGCCAGCAGCTCCCAGGGGGGAGTAAATGAGCAGTTCTTC.

The gene calls are TRBV11-3 and TRBJ2-1, with 9 bases lining up with TRBD1. The V gene's germline CDR1 is SGHNT and CDR2 YENEEA. The CDR3 length is 15 residues. The J segment lost 6 bases and the V segment lost 4 bases, leaving 7 bases of the junction unmatched. CDR3 protein: CASSSQGQGGNEQFF. Here the CDR3 DNA reads TGTGCCAGCAGCTCTCAGGGACAGGGAGGCAATGAGCAGTTCTTC.

The V gene is TRBV11-2, the J gene TRBJ1-2; D unresolved. The CDR3 is made up of 13 amino acids. Germline-derived CDR1 and CDR2 are SGHAT and FQNNGV. The V end lost 1 base, the J end lost 8 bases, and 11 bases lay between the germline ends. In nucleotides, the CDR3 is TGTGCCAGCAGCTTAGGGTCCTCTTGGGGCTACACCTTC. Translation gives CASSLGSSWGYTF.

This clone came up once. The chain recombines TRBV6-1 with TRBJ2-4; D remains unclear. Trimming took off 8 bases at V and 8 bases at J, with 16 bases between the two ends. From germline, CDR1 is MNHNS and CDR2 SASEGT. The CDR3 extends over 13 amino acids. CDR3 coding DNA: TGTGCCAGCGGATCCCGAGACGTGGACATTCAGTACTTC. It encodes CASGSRDVDIQYF.

V gene TRBV7-8 combines with J gene TRBJ2-7; D possibly matches TRBD1 or TRBD2 (5 bases each). The germline V and J ends were trimmed by 5 bases and 3 bases, with 20 bases remaining between them. CDR1 is SGHVS, CDR2 FQNEAQ, per germline. This CDR3 has 16 residues. CDR3 coding DNA: TGTGCCAGCAGCCCCCCAGTGAGGGGCGGTTACTACGAGCAGTACTTC. Residues: CASSPPVRGGYYEQYF.

The rearrangement links TRBV28 to TRBJ1-2; 7 positions agree with TRBD1. Germline CDR1 and CDR2: MDHEN and SYDVKM. V lost 7 bases, J lost 7 bases, and 12 bases stayed unmatched. This CDR3 is built from 14 residues. The CDR3, as DNA: TGTGCCAGCAACCTAGTCAGGGGGTCGAGTGGCTACACCTTC. Translated: CASNLVRGSSGYTF.

The chain employs TRBV6-5 and TRBJ2-2, with D unresolved. There are 12 residues in the CDR3. Trimming took off 1 base at V and 6 bases at J, with 3 bases between the two ends. CDR1 is MNHEY, CDR2 SVGAGI, per germline. In nucleotides, the CDR3 is TGTGCCAGCAGTTACTATTCCGGGGAGCTGTTTTTT. Residues: CASSYYSGELFF.

Sample share makes this clone medium-sized. The rearrangement uses TRBV13 and TRBJ1-1, with TRBD1 matching 8 bases. The CDR3 has 15 amino acids. J lost 1 base, V lost 5 bases, and 6 bases had no gene match. Germline V CDR1 and CDR2: PRHDT, FYEKMQ (reference sequence). The CDR3 region is CASSDRGVGNTEAFF. CDR3 DNA: TGTGCCAGCAGCGACAGGGGTGTAGGGAACACTGAAGCTTTCTTT.

This rearrangement joins TRBV27 to TRBJ2-7, with D maybe TRBD2 (5 bases). The CDR3 extends over 13 amino acids. Trimming cost V 6 bases and J 3 bases, with 12 bases left between them. CDR1 is MNHEY, CDR2 SMNVEV, per germline (reference sequence). The CDR3 region has the DNA TGTGCCAGCAGGAACCGGGAACGCTACGAGCAGTACTTC. Protein sequence: CASRNRERYEQYF.

The chain couples TRBV7-2 to TRBJ1-2; perhaps TRBD1 as D (5 bases). The germline V gene encodes CDR1 SGHTA and CDR2 FQGNSA. The CDR3 length is 14 residues. V was trimmed by 1 base and J by 6 bases, leaving 12 bases between them. CDR3 protein: CASSLGQRLNGYTF. DNA for the CDR3: TGTGCCAGCAGCTTAGGACAGCGACTAAATGGCTACACCTTC.

This sequence joins TRBV11-2 and TRBJ2-1, with D uncertain. The CDR3 sequence is 15 residues long. V was shortened by 4 bases and J by 4 bases, with 14 bases between the two germline ends. Germline CDR1 is SGHAT and CDR2 is FQNNGV. The CDR3 nucleotides read TGTGCCAGCAGCTGGGTAGAGGTGGGGTACAATGAGCAGTTCTTC. Translating it yields CASSWVEVGYNEQFF.